This T cell receptor beta chain is from a study of T cells after yellow fever vaccination. The study's findings and limits: Among primary-vaccination clones, most reappeared after the booster, at 95% to 96% for CD4 and roughly 88% for CD8. Within FACS-sorted repertoires, abundant clonotypes contaminating from the bulk population could be present. Although most clonotypes did not, a small share appeared in both CD4 and CD8 compartments.

Germline CDR1 is LGHDT and CDR2 is YNNKEL (reference sequence). The germline V and J ends were trimmed by 1 base and 5 bases, with 5 bases remaining between them. The CDR3 is 12 amino acids. The TCR cDNA carried a universal primer site and UMIs from 5'RACE template switching. TCRdb recomputed calls from the 5' RACE reads with MiXCR, one row per CDR3 protein. The sample has some 240,000 distinct CDR3 sequences, about 5.2% seen once; the top ten hold under 3.5%. Details on this clonotype: Its matching antigen is unknown.

The chain has TRBV3-1 and TRBJ1-2; the D gene is possibly TRBD1 (5 bases). The clonotype originates from a man aged 18-30 years who received the YFV17D yellow fever vaccine. Sequenced material: CD4+ T cells sorted from PBMCs, taken on the day of the yellow fever booster vaccination. CDR3 sequence reads: CASSQGQYGYTF. DNA for the CDR3: TGTGCCAGCAGCCAAGGACAGTATGGCTACACCTTC.